This is a list of T cell receptor beta chains from one sample in a study of cytomegalovirus exposure and HLA in healthy donors. Sequencing used immunoSEQ multiplex PCR; TCRdb keeps in-frame clones, though not all of them. This sample has about 270,000 clones, with roughly 85% found just once. The sample taken for sequencing was PBMCs. The source of these receptors is a woman younger than 30 in good health and CMV-seronegative. The CDR3 runs from the conserved cysteine through the conserved F or W. A D gene is named only where the DNA matches it firmly. The size entry is marked missing in some rows and otherwise reads once, few, many or a size class.

TRBV11-2,.,TRBJ1-4,.,TGTGCCAGCAGCCCACCCCCGGGGGGGGGTGAAAAACTGTTTTTT,CASSPPPGGGEKLFF
TRBV4-1,TRBD1,TRBJ2-5,.,TGCGCCAGCAGCCAAGGTGAGGCAGGGGGCGTGGAGACCCAGTACTTC,CASSQGEAGGVETQYF
TRBV5-1,TRBD1,TRBJ2-1,.,TGCGCCAGCGCGGTACGGGACAGCAATGAGCAGTTCTTC,CASAVRDSNEQFF
TRBV28,.,TRBJ1-2,few,TGTGCCAGCGGGCAGGGCTCCGGCTACACCTTC,CASGQGSGYTF
TRBV7-6,.,TRBJ2-7,.,TGTGCCAGCAGCTCAGACGTGGGAGGCGACGAGCAGTACTTC,CASSSDVGGDEQYF
TRBV6-5,TRBD1,TRBJ2-7,.,TGTGCCAGCACCCGACAGGGCAGCTCCTACGAGCAGTACTTC,CASTRQGSSYEQYF
TRBV30,TRBD1,TRBJ2-7,.,TGTGCCTGGAGGACCCCAGGGGGATACGAGCAGTACTTC,CAWRTPGGYEQYF
TRBV29-1,TRBD2,TRBJ2-7,.,TGCAGCGTTGAAGACGGCTCGGGAGGGTACGAGCAGTACTTC,CSVEDGSGGYEQYF
TRBV6-5,.,TRBJ2-1,.,TGTGCCAGCCGGACAGCTACCTACAATGAGCAGTTCTTC,CASRTATYNEQFF
TRBV6-5,TRBD2,TRBJ2-3,.,TGTGCCAGCAGTTACTCGATACTAGCGGGGAAGTATTTT,CASSYSILAGKYF
TRBV5-5,.,TRBJ1-2,.,TGTGCCAGCAGCTTGGCTGGACCAGGTCAACTAGAAAGGGGCTACACCTTC,CASSLAGPGQLERGYTF
TRBV27,TRBD1,TRBJ1-1,.,TGTGCCAGCAGTAAGCGCGCACAGGGGGCCGGAACTGAAGCTTTCTTT,CASSKRAQGAGTEAFF
TRBV7-9,.,TRBJ1-2,.,TGTGCCAGCAGCTTATCAAGGGGCGACGGCTACACCTTC,CASSLSRGDGYTF
TRBV4-1,.,TRBJ1-5,.,TGCGCCAGCAGCCAAGCGGGCGGGCTCAATCAGCCCCAGCATTTT,CASSQAGGLNQPQHF
TRBV10-3,.,TRBJ2-5,.,TGTGCCATCAAGGGGCGGGGGCCCCAAGAGACCCAGTACTTC,CAIKGRGPQETQYF
TRBV10-1,TRBD1,TRBJ2-5,.,TGCGCCAGCAGTGAACGACAGGGGGTCCAAGAGACCCAGTACTTC,CASSERQGVQETQYF
TRBV4-1,.,TRBJ1-2,.,TGCGCCAGCAGCCAAGATACAGGGAACTATGGCTACACCTTC,CASSQDTGNYGYTF
TRBV5-6,TRBD1,TRBJ1-2,.,TGTGCCAGCAGCTTGAGGGACAGGGGGCCCGGTAGAGGCTACACCTTC,CASSLRDRGPGRGYTF
TRBV6-1,.,TRBJ2-5,.,TGTGCCAGCAGTGAACAGCCTAGCCAAGAGACCCAGTACTTC,CASSEQPSQETQYF
TRBV5-4,.,TRBJ2-2,.,TGTGCCAGCAGCTTGGTAGGCGGGAACACCGGGGAGCTGTTTTTT,CASSLVGGNTGELFF
TRBV30,.,TRBJ1-5,few,TGTGCCTGGAGCCTCCGGGGCAATCAGCCCCAGCATTTT,CAWSLRGNQPQHF
TRBV7-9,.,TRBJ2-7,few,TGTGCCAGCAGCTTATCTGGGGCAGCCTACGAGCAGTACTTC,CASSLSGAAYEQYF
TRBV15,.,TRBJ1-1,once,TGTGCCACCAGCAGACTCTGGGACTGGCCCATGAACACTGAAGCTTTCTTT,CATSRLWDWPMNTEAFF
TRBV7-7,TRBD1,TRBJ1-4,.,TGTGCCAGCAGCTTGGGACAGAGTGAAAAACTGTTTTTT,CASSLGQSEKLFF
TRBV30,.,TRBJ1-4,.,TGTGCCTGGAGTGGGGGGGTTGGCGAAAAACTGTTTTTT,CAWSGGVGEKLFF
TRBV15,.,TRBJ1-5,.,TGTGCCACCAGCCCACGAGAGGGGGTAAGCAATCAGCCCCAGCATTTT,CATSPREGVSNQPQHF
TRBV19,.,TRBJ2-2,.,TGTGCCAGTAGTGGAGGGAGGTCCCGAAACACCGGGGAGCTGTTTTTT,CASSGGRSRNTGELFF
TRBV6-1,TRBD1,TRBJ2-1,.,TGTGCCAGCACGGGACAGGGTCACAATGAGCAGTTCTTC,CASTGQGHNEQFF
TRBV11-3,.,TRBJ2-1,.,TGTGCCAGCAGCTTAGGTGGGCCCGAGCAGTTCTTC,CASSLGGPEQFF
TRBV2,TRBD2,TRBJ2-7,.,TGTGCCAGCAGCTGGCTAGCGGGAGGCCCCTACGAGCAGTACTTC,CASSWLAGGPYEQYF
TRBV12-5,.,TRBJ2-7,.,TGTGCTAGTGGTTTGGTATCGAGGGTCTACGAGCAGTACTTC,CASGLVSRVYEQYF
TRBV6-5,TRBD1,TRBJ1-5,.,TGTGCCAGCAGTTCGGACAGGGTAAATCAGCCCCAGCATTTT,CASSSDRVNQPQHF
TRBV14,TRBD2,TRBJ2-7,.,TGTGCCAGCAGCCAAGGGATTAGCGGGGGCTACGAGCAGTACTTC,CASSQGISGGYEQYF
TRBV7-2,TRBD1,TRBJ1-2,.,TGTGCCAGCAGCCCGGGACAGGGAGGAGTTGGCTACACCTTC,CASSPGQGGVGYTF
TRBV9,.,TRBJ1-2,.,TGTGCCAGCAGCCCCCAGGGACACATCTATGGCTACACCTTC,CASSPQGHIYGYTF
TRBV7-9,.,TRBJ1-1,.,TGTGCCAGCAGCTTAGGGGGCGAGTTCACTGAAGCTTTCTTT,CASSLGGEFTEAFF
TRBV30,.,TRBJ2-5,.,TGTGCCTGGTCACCGGACAGCCAAGAGACCCAGTACTTC,CAWSPDSQETQYF
TRBV6-6,.,TRBJ2-6,.,TGTGCCAGCAGTTATTCTATCTCTGGGGCCAACGTCCTGACTTTC,CASSYSISGANVLTF
TRBV9,.,TRBJ2-2,.,TGTGCCAGCAGCGTAGTTAGCCTAGGGAACACCGGGGAGCTGTTTTTT,CASSVVSLGNTGELFF
TRBV9,.,TRBJ2-1,.,TGTGCCAGCAGCGGACCGTTTTCGCGGGAGCAGTTCTTC,CASSGPFSREQFF
TRBV18,TRBD1,TRBJ1-2,.,TGTGCCAGCTCGGGAAGGACAGGGGAGGAGAATGGCTACACCTTC,CASSGRTGEENGYTF
TRBV27,.,TRBJ1-1,.,TGTGCCAGCAGTCCTCTCAGTATGACTGAAGCTTTCTTT,CASSPLSMTEAFF
TRBV27,TRBD1,TRBJ1-2,.,TGTGCCAGCAGTTTCAACGGACAGGGGGCGGTTGGCTACACCTTC,CASSFNGQGAVGYTF
TRBV5-1,TRBD2,TRBJ2-7,.,TGCGCCAGCAGCTTGGGCTACGGCGGGAGTTCCACCTACGAGCAGTACTTC,CASSLGYGGSSTYEQYF
TRBV4-1,.,TRBJ1-2,.,TGCGCCAGCAGCCTAGGGACTGCTCTTTACTACTATGGCTACACCTTC,CASSLGTALYYYGYTF
TRBV4-1,TRBD2,TRBJ2-3,once,TGCGCCAGCAGCCAAGGGCTAGCGGGGGTCCTGGCGAGCACAGATACGCAGTATTTT,CASSQGLAGVLASTDTQYF
TRBV7-9,.,TRBJ2-1,.,TGTGCCAGCAGCCACACGCAGTCATATGAGCAGTTCTTC,CASSHTQSYEQFF
TRBV29-1,.,TRBJ1-2,.,TGCAGCGTTGAAGATGGGCATAGTGGCCGGAATGGCTACACCTTC,CSVEDGHSGRNGYTF
TRBV6-6,TRBD2,TRBJ2-7,.,TGTGCCAGCAGTTACGGGCGGGAGAAGGGCTACGAGCAGTACTTC,CASSYGREKGYEQYF
TRBV6-1,TRBD2,TRBJ2-7,.,TGTGCCGGGCGGACTAGCGGACACGAGCAGTACTTC,CAGRTSGHEQYF
TRBV5-1,TRBD1,TRBJ2-7,.,TGCGCCAGCAGCTCAACAGGGGACGGGGACGAGCAGTACTTC,CASSSTGDGDEQYF
TRBV7-9,.,TRBJ2-7,once,TGTGCCAGCAGTCAGACCAGCGGATCTTTCTACGAGCAGTACTTC,CASSQTSGSFYEQYF
TRBV9,.,TRBJ2-1,.,TGTGCCAGCAGCGTAGCAAGGGAGCTACCCTCCAATGAGCAGTTCTTC,CASSVARELPSNEQFF
TRBV13,.,TRBJ1-1,.,TGTGCCAGCAGCTTAGGGGCGGGGGACACGAACACTGAAGCTTTCTTT,CASSLGAGDTNTEAFF